Presented here are 14 T cell receptor beta chains from one specimen sequenced in a study of blood T cell repertoires in COVID-19. Profiled with immunoSEQ multiplex PCR; TCRdb holds only in-frame clones, not every one. This sample has 100,000 to 150,000 clones, with approximately 88% found just once. The sequenced sample was peripheral blood. These receptors were obtained from a man aged 55-75 years with acute or convalescent COVID-19.

V is TRBV6-1 and J is TRBJ2-7; D is possibly TRBD2 (6 bases). Trimming left V 2 bases short and J 8 bases short, with 13 bases between. This CDR3 contains 13 residues. The germline V gene encodes CDR1 MNHNS and CDR2 SASEGT. The CDR3 nucleotides read TGTGCCAGCAGTGAACGAGGGGAGGTGCAGCAGTACTTC. This translates into CASSERGEVQQYF.

The chain is built from TRBV10-3 and TRBJ1-1; 10 positions agree with TRBD1. Germline loops: CDR1 ENHRY, CDR2 SYGVKD. The CDR3 contains 13 residues. J lost 5 bases, V lost 9 bases, and 6 bases had no gene match. For the CDR3, the DNA is TGTGCCATTCGACAGGGGGCAGAGACTGAAGCTTTCTTT. Its protein is CAIRQGAETEAFF.

The chain couples TRBV5-1 to TRBJ2-3; TRBD1 might be the D (5 bases). V lost 0 bases, J lost 4 bases, and 12 bases lay in between. Germline V gene data show CDR1 as SGHRS and CDR2 as YFSETQ. The CDR3 consists of 15 residues. CDR3 region: CASSLGSGMADTQYF. DNA of the CDR3: TGCGCCAGCAGCTTGGGGTCAGGGATGGCAGATACGCAGTATTTT. The full variable domain, rest sourced from reference TRBV5-1 and TRBJ2-3, is KAGVTQTPRYLIKTRGQQVTLSCSPISGHRSVSWYQQTPGQGLQFLFEYFSETQRNKGNFPGRFSGRQFSNSRSEMNVSTLELGDSALYLCASSLGSGMADTQYFGPGTRLTVL.

This clone was found once. The V gene is TRBV5-1, the J gene TRBJ2-7; 9 bases align to TRBD2. Losses at the gene ends were 0 bases for V and 0 bases for J; bases not matched to a gene: 7. The CDR3 spans 17 residues. Germline V gives CDR1 SGHRS, CDR2 YFSETQ. CDR3 sequence (DNA): TGCGCCAGCAGCTTGGACTCGGGAGCGGGAGGCTCCTACGAGCAGTACTTC. It specifies CASSLDSGAGGSYEQYF.

The V gene is TRBV19, the J gene TRBJ1-5, with D perhaps matching TRBD1 (6 bases). The V end was cut by 3 bases, the J end by 7 bases, with 13 bases between. The CDR3 runs 14 residues. CDR1 is LNHDA and CDR2 is SQIVND in the germline V gene (reference sequence). The CDR3 here is CASSIAGGGQPQHF. The CDR3 nucleotides are TGTGCCAGTAGTATCGCTGGGGGCGGCCAGCCCCAGCATTTT.

This clone showed up just a few times. The chain joins TRBV6-6 to TRBJ1-1; 8 bases agree with TRBD1. The V gene's germline CDR1 is MNHNY and CDR2 SVGAGI (reference sequence). Germline trimming cut 6 bases from V and 2 bases from J; bases unmatched to any gene: 8. The CDR3 runs to 15 residues. For the CDR3, the DNA is TGTGCCAGCAGCGGACAGGGCGGCCCAAACACTGAAGCTTTCTTT. Protein sequence: CASSGQGGPNTEAFF.

The V and J genes are TRBV6-4 and TRBJ2-3; 7 nucleotides agree with TRBD1. V dropped 0 bases and J dropped 1; count of bases not matched to a gene: 1. CDR1 MRHNA and CDR2 SNTAGT come from the germline V gene. CDR3 length: 15 residues. The CDR3 bases are TGTGCCAGCAGTGACTCTGGGACAGGCACAGATACGCAGTATTTT. Its protein is CASSDSGTGTDTQYF.

In DNA, the CDR3 is TGCGCCAGCGGGGGGGTAGGTCAGCCCCAGCATTTT. Protein sequence: CASGGVGQPQHF. The chain employs TRBV4-1 and TRBJ1-5; TRBD1 might be the D (5 bases). V dropped 8 bases and J dropped 6 bases, with 11 bases sitting between them. The CDR3 runs to 12 residues. From germline, CDR1 is MGHRA and CDR2 YSYEKL.

The gene calls are TRBV4-1 and TRBJ1-4; 9 bases are a match to TRBD1. The CDR3 extends over 16 amino acids. The junction had 7 bases not matched to a gene; V was cut back by 0 bases and J by 8 bases. CDR1 MGHRA and CDR2 YSYEKL come from the germline V gene. The CDR3 DNA reads TGCGCCAGCAGCCAAGATGGTGGACAGGGGAGAGAAAAACTGTTTTTT. This encodes CASSQDGGQGREKLFF.

The rearrangement joins TRBV24-1 to TRBJ1-4; 7 bases map to TRBD1. V lost 4 bases, J lost 0 bases, and 1 base stayed unmatched. This CDR3 has 15 amino acids. The germline V gene has CDR1 KGHDR and CDR2 SFDVKD. The CDR3 DNA reads as TGTGCCACCAGTGAAACAGGGGCAACTAATGAAAAACTGTTTTTT. Translated: CATSETGATNEKLFF.

The V gene is TRBV7-2, the J gene TRBJ2-7; maybe TRBD2 (5 bases). Trimming took off 1 base at V and 3 bases at J, with 10 bases between the two ends. Germline-derived CDR1 and CDR2 are SGHTA and FQGNSA. This CDR3 comprises 14 residues. DNA of the CDR3: TGTGCCAGCAGCTTAGGCGGGCCAGGCTACGAGCAGTACTTC. Its protein product is CASSLGGPGYEQYF.

V and J are TRBV7-8 and TRBJ2-1; 12 nucleotides agree with TRBD2. J was trimmed by 1 base and V by 5 bases; bases with no gene match: 12. The CDR3 loop spans 19 amino acids. Germline V gene sequence: CDR1 SGHVS, CDR2 FQNEAQ. The CDR3 loop reads CASSHRGRLAGDSYNEQFF. CDR3 DNA sequence: TGTGCCAGCAGCCATCGAGGGAGACTAGCGGGAGATTCCTACAATGAGCAGTTCTTC. Combining the CDR3 with reference TRBV7-8 and TRBJ2-1 gives the whole variable domain GAGVSQSPRYKVAKRGQDVALRCDPISGHVSLFWYQQALGQGPEFLTYFQNEAQLDKSGLPSDRFFAERPEGSVSTLKIQRTQQEDSAVYLCASSHRGRLAGDSYNEQFFGPGTRLTVL.

This clone was seen a single time. This chain links TRBV5-1 with TRBJ2-1, with 9 bases fitting TRBD2. CDR3 length: 15 residues. The junction had 7 bases not matched to a gene; V was cut back by 1 base and J by 8 bases. In germline, CDR1 is SGHRS, CDR2 YFSETQ. The CDR3 reads CASSLRAAGGDEQFF. In DNA, the CDR3 is TGCGCCAGCAGCTTGCGGGCAGCGGGAGGCGATGAGCAGTTCTTC. Variable domain in full (rest from reference TRBV5-1 and TRBJ2-1): KAGVTQTPRYLIKTRGQQVTLSCSPISGHRSVSWYQQTPGQGLQFLFEYFSETQRNKGNFPGRFSGRQFSNSRSEMNVSTLELGDSALYLCASSLRAAGGDEQFFGPGTRLTVL.

The J gene is TRBJ2-1, the V gene TRBV5-6, with TRBD1 identical over 9 bases. The CDR3 extends over 15 amino acids. V was clipped by 3 bases and J by 6 bases; unmatched bases: 7. Germline V gene sequence: CDR1 SGHDT, CDR2 YYEEEE. CDR3 loop: CASSWGQGRGNEQFF. Here the CDR3 DNA reads TGTGCCAGCAGCTGGGGACAGGGTAGGGGCAATGAGCAGTTCTTC.